This T cell receptor (beta chain) was recovered during a study of OX40 agonist ivuxolimab in advanced cancers. Context from the whole study: Ivuxolimab, which targeted the costimulatory receptor OX40 (CD134), was an agonistic, fully human IgG2 monoclonal antibody. Peripheral TCRbeta sequencing was intended to test whether TCR sequence diversity was altered and clonal T-cell expansion was caused by ivuxolimab. Three dose-escalation patients achieved partial responses, one with hepatocellular carcinoma and two with cutaneous melanoma. Prior anti-PD-1, anti-PD-L1 or anti-CTLA-4 therapy was permitted, and 40% of dose-escalation patients had received checkpoint inhibitors. Intravenous ivuxolimab was administered to patients every 2 weeks at six dose levels: 0.01, 0.1, 0.3, 1.5, 3 and 10 mg/kg. Among the approximately 50 dose-escalation patients, about 19 had hepatocellular carcinoma, 15 or so melanoma, 9 renal cell carcinoma and 9 head and neck cancer. In the dose-escalation cohort, nearly 85% of patients were male, and the mean age was around 65 years with a range of roughly 20 to 85. The paper covers the monotherapy dose-escalation part of the phase I ivuxolimab trial, which included N = 52 patients.

Study-wide conclusions, independent of this receptor: At doses of 0.1 to 3.0 mg/kg, clonal expansion of both CD4+ and CD8+ blood T cells was observed from baseline to week 6. Which antigens the clonally expanded peripheral T cells were specific for was not determined. Low levels of normalized T-cell clonal expansion were also seen in some nonresponding patients. In the 0.1-3.0 mg/kg groups, partial responders were among the patients with the lowest normalized peripheral clonal expansion, particularly in CD8+ T cells. After ivuxolimab, CD8+ T cells had more expanded clones than CD4+ T cells on average.

The CDR3 spans 15 residues, from the cysteine through the phenylalanine. CDR3 DNA only is kept here, 45 bases in frame from base 1. V drops 1 base and J drops 1 base, leaving 8 bases in between. CDR1 SGHDT and CDR2 YYEEEE are derived from the germline V gene. For this clone: Its antigen is currently not known. Per-nucleotide qualities are absent, and no much larger clonotype sits a single base away.

Patients with autoimmune disease history or receiving systemic immunosuppression were excluded from the trial. Peripheral blood for TCR sequencing was drawn from every dose cohort at baseline, at cycle 4 day 1 and at cycle 7 day 1. Samples came from an open-label, multicenter, first-in-human phase I dose-escalation trial of ivuxolimab. The trial enrolled adults with locally advanced or metastatic head and neck squamous cell, hepatocellular, melanoma or renal cell carcinoma. Before TCR sequencing, CD4+ T cells and CD8+ T cells from peripheral blood were sorted into separate populations. Genomic DNA was extracted from sorted cells for sequencing of the TCRbeta CDR3 region. TCRbeta CDR3 regions were sequenced using the immunoSEQ Assay. TCRdb's version of the immuneACCESS table is confined to in-frame rearrangements and falls short of the full clone set. An unresolved V gene accounts for under half of the shortfall where checked; the remainder is of unknown origin. The sample table contains 75,000 to 95,000 clones; only one count was recorded for about 90% of them. Roughly 0.5% of the sample is held by the ten biggest clonotypes.

The sequence links TRBV5-6 to TRBJ2-2; the D gene is perhaps TRBD1, from 5 matching bases. The sample in question was CD4+ or CD8+ T cells sorted from blood, obtained in a trial of the OX40 agonist ivuxolimab. The TCR comes from an adult with an advanced solid tumor such as melanoma, head and neck, liver or kidney cancer. The DNA is TGTGCCAGCAGCTTGCCAGGGCTGAACACCGGGGAGCTGTTTTTT. This yields the protein CASSLPGLNTGELFF.